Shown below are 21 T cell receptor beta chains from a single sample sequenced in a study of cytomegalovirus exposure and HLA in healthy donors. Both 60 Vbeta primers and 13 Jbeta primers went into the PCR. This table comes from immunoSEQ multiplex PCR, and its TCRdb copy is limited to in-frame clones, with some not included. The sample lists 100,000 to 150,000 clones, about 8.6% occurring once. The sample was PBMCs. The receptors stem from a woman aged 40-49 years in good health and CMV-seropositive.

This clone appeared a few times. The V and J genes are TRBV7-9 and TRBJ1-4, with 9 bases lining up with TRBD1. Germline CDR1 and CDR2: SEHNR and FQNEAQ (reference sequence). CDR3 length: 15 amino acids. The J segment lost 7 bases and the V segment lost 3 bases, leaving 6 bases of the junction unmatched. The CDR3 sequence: CASSFGTGKGEKLFF. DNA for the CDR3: TGTGCCAGCAGCTTCGGGACAGGGAAAGGTGAAAAACTGTTTTTT.

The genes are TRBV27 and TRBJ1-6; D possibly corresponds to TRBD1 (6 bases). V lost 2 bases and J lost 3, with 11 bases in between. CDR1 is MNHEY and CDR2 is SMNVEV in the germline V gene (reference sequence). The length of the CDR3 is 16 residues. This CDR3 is CASSLQQGIYNSPLHF. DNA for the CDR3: TGTGCCAGCAGTTTACAACAGGGAATCTATAATTCACCCCTCCACTTT.

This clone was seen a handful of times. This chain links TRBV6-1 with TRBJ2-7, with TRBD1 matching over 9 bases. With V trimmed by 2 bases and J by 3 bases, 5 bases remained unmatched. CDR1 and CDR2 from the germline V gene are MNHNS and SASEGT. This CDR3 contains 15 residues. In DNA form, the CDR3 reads TGTGCCAGCAGTGAATATGGGACAGGGTTCTACGAGCAGTACTTC. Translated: CASSEYGTGFYEQYF.

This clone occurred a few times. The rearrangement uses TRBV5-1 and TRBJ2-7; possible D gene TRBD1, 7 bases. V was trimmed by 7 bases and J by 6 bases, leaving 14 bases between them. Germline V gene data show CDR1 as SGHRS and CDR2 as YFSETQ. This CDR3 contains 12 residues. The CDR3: CASGGGWGEQYF. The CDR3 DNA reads TGCGCCAGCGGAGGGGGCTGGGGCGAGCAGTACTTC.

The CDR3 loop is CATSRGQGNTGELFF. In nucleotides, the CDR3 is TGTGCCACCAGCAGGGGACAGGGGAACACCGGGGAGCTGTTTTTT. The gene calls are TRBV15 and TRBJ2-2; the match to TRBD1 covers 9 bases. CDR3 length: 15 amino acids. Losses at the gene ends were 3 bases for V and 1 base for J; bases not matched to a gene: 0. Germline CDR1 reads LNHNV; CDR2 reads YYDKDF (reference sequence).

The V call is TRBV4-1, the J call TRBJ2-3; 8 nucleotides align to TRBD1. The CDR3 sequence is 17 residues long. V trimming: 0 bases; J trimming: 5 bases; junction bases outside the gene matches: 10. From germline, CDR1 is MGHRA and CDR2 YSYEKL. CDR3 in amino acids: CASSQDPAGGAGDTQYF. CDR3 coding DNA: TGCGCCAGCAGCCAAGATCCGGCAGGGGGCGCTGGAGATACGCAGTATTTT.

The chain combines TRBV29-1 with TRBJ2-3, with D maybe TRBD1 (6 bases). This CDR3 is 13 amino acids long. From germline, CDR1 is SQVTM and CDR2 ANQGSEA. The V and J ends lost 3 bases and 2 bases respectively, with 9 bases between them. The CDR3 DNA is TGCAGCGTTGACACAGGGTCCACAGATACGCAGTATTTT. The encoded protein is CSVDTGSTDTQYF.

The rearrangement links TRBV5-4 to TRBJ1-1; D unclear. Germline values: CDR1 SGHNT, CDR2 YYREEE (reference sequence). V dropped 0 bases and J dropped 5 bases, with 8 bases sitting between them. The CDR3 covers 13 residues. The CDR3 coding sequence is TGTGCCAGCAGCTTGGGAGGGAAAACTGAAGCTTTCTTT. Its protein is CASSLGGKTEAFF.

As DNA, the CDR3 is TGTGCCAGCAGCAGCAACGCAGGTTTACGCGAGCAGTACTTC. Translated: CASSSNAGLREQYF. The chain couples TRBV11-2 to TRBJ2-7; no clear D gene. The length of the CDR3 is 14 residues. Germline CDR1 and CDR2: SGHAT and FQNNGV. V dropped 5 bases and J dropped 6 bases, with 17 bases sitting between them.

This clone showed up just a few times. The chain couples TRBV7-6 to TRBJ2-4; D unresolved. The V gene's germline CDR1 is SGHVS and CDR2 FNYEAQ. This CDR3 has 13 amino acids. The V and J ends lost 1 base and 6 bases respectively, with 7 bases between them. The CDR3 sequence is CASSLDQSNIQYF. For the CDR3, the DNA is TGTGCCAGCAGCTTAGACCAGTCAAACATTCAGTACTTC.

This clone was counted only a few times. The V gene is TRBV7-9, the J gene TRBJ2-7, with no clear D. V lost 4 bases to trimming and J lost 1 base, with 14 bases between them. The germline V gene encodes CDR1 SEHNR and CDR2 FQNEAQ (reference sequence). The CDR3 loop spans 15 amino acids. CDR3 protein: CASSSGGSASYEQYF. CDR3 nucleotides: TGTGCCAGCAGCTCAGGTGGCTCCGCGTCCTACGAGCAGTACTTC.

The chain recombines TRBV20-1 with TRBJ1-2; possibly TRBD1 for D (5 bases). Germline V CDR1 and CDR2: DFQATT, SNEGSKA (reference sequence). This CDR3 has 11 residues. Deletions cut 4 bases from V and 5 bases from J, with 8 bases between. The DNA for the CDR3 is TGCAGTGCTACCCGGGGGTATGGCTACACCTTC. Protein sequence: CSATRGYGYTF.

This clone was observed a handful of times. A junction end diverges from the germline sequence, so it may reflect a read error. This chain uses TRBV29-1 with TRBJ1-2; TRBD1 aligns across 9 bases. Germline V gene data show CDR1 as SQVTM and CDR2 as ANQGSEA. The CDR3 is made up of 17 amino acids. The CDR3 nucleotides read TGCAGCGTTGAAGATCCGCGGGTACAGGGGGCGAGGTATGGCTACCCCTTC. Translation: CSVEDPRVQGARYGYPF.

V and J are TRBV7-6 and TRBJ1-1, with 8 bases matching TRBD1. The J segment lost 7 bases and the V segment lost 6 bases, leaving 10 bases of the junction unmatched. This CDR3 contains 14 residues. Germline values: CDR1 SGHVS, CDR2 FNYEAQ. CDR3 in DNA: TGTGCCAGCAGGTATAAACAGGGGGAGAATGAAGCTTTCTTT. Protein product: CASRYKQGENEAFF. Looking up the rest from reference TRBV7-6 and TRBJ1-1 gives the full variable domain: GAGVSQSPRYKVTKRGQDVALRCDPISGHVSLYWYRQALGQGPEFLTYFNYEAQQDKSGLPNDRFSAERPEGSISTLTIQRTEQRDSAMYRCASRYKQGENEAFFGQGTRLTVV.

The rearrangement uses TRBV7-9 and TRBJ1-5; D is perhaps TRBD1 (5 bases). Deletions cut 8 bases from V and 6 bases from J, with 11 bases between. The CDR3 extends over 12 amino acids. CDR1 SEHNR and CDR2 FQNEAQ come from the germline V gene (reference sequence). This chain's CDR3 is CASALGGQPQHF. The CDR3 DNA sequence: TGTGCCAGCGCGCTCGGGGGTCAGCCCCAGCATTTT.

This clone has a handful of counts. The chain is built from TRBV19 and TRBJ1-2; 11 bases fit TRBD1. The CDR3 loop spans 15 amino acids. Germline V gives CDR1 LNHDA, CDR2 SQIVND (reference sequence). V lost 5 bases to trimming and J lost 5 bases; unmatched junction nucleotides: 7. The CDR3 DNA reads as TGTGCCAGTAGTTCAGGACAGGGGGCGATGTATGGCTACACCTTC. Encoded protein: CASSSGQGAMYGYTF.

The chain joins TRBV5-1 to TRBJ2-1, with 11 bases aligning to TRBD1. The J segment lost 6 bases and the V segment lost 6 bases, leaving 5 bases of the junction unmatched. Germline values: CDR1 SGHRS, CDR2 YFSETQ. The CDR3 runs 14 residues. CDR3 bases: TGCGCCAGCATGGGACAGGGGGTCTTCAATGAGCAGTTCTTC. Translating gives CASMGQGVFNEQFF.

The CDR3 protein is CACGGKPEKLFF. In DNA form, the CDR3 reads TGTGCCTGCGGGGGGAAACCCGAAAAACTGTTTTTT. The rearrangement joins TRBV30 to TRBJ1-4; a weak D match, TRBD1 (5 bases). This CDR3 is built from 12 residues. Trimming took 6 bases from V and 8 from J, leaving 13 bases between them. Germline V gene sequence: CDR1 GTSNPN, CDR2 SVGIG (reference sequence).

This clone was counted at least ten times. For the CDR3, the DNA is TGCGCCAGCAGCTCCCAGGGGCAGGACGAAAAACTGTTTTTT. It codes for CASSSQGQDEKLFF. V and J are TRBV5-1 and TRBJ1-4; a possible D gene is TRBD1 (6 bases). The CDR3 loop spans 14 amino acids. Germline assignment: CDR1 SGHRS and CDR2 YFSETQ. Trimming took off 3 bases at V and 8 bases at J, with 14 bases between the two ends.

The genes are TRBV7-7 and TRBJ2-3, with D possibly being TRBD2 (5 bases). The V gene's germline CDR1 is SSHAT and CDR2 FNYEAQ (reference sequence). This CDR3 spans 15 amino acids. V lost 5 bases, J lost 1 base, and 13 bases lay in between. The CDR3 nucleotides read TGTGCCAGCAGCCAGGAAAGGACTGGCACAGATACGCAGTATTTT. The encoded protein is CASSQERTGTDTQYF.

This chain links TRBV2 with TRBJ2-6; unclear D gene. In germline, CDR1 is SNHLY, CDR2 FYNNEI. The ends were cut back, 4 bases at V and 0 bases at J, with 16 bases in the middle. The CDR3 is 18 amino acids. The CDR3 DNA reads TGTGCCAGCAGTGTTAGACTGGCCTCCGCCTCTGGGGCCAACGTCCTGACTTTC. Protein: CASSVRLASASGANVLTF.